Below are 7 T cell receptor beta chains sequenced from a single sample in a study of blood T cell repertoires in COVID-19. TCRdb's table, derived via immunoSEQ multiplex PCR, lists solely in-frame clones and lacks some. This table holds approximately 280,000 clones, 75% to 90% found once. Specimen: peripheral blood. Receptors originate from a woman between 70 and 85 years old with acute or convalescent COVID-19.

As DNA, the CDR3 is TGCGCCAGCAGAGCCGGGACAGGGGGGAATCAGCCCCAGCATTTT. This sequence encodes CASRAGTGGNQPQHF. The V and J genes are TRBV10-2 and TRBJ1-5, with 11 bases identical to TRBD1. Germline assignment: CDR1 WSHSY and CDR2 SAAADI. Trimming cost V 6 bases and J 4 bases; bases outside gene matches: 5. The CDR3 is made up of 15 amino acids.

The V gene is TRBV6-1, the J gene TRBJ1-6; the D is unclear. The CDR3 length is 12 residues. V was pared by 3 bases and J by 9 bases, with 6 bases between. The germline V gene has CDR1 MNHNS and CDR2 SASEGT. The CDR3 coding sequence is TGTGCCAGCAGTGAGGAGGCTTCACCCCTCCACTTT. It yields the protein CASSEEASPLHF.

The chain joins TRBV10-3 to TRBJ1-2; D is uncertain. The germline V gene encodes CDR1 ENHRY and CDR2 SYGVKD. The CDR3 is 13 residues long. The V end lost 3 bases, the J end lost 6 bases, and 11 bases lay between the germline ends. CDR3 coding DNA: TGTGCCATCAGTGATAAGAAGGCGGATGGCTACACCTTC. This translates into CAISDKKADGYTF.

The chain couples TRBV3-1 (or the pseudogene TRBV3-2) to TRBJ1-1, with D hard to call. Trimming took 1 base from V and 1 from J, leaving 7 bases between them. The germline CDR1 and CDR2 sequences are LGHDT and YNNKEL (reference sequence). The CDR3 is made up of 14 amino acids. The CDR3 DNA follows: TGTGCCAGCAGCCAAGGCCAGGAGAACACTGAAGCTTTCTTT. This sequence encodes CASSQGQENTEAFF.

The V gene is TRBV7-8, the J gene TRBJ1-5, with 7 bases lining up with TRBD1. Germline V lookup: CDR1 SGHVS, CDR2 FQNEAQ. The CDR3 is 15 amino acids. Trimming cost V 1 base and J 6 bases; bases outside gene matches: 6. In nucleotides, the CDR3 is TGTGCCAGCAGCTTAGGACAGGGTAGATTTCAGCCCCAGCATTTT. Protein product: CASSLGQGRFQPQHF.

This chain connects TRBV18 to TRBJ1-2; possibly TRBD1 for D (6 bases). The V and J ends lost 4 bases and 8 bases respectively, with 14 bases between them. The CDR3 is 13 residues long. Germline V gives CDR1 KGHSH, CDR2 LQKENI. The CDR3 is CASSRQESRGYTF. For the CDR3, the DNA is TGTGCCAGCTCACGACAGGAGTCGAGGGGCTACACCTTC.

V and J are TRBV5-8 and TRBJ2-7; TRBD1 aligns across 8 bases. This CDR3 comprises 14 residues. V trimming: 4 bases; J trimming: 3 bases; junction bases outside the gene matches: 6. Per germline, CDR1 SGHTS and CDR2 YDEGEE. CDR3 nucleotide sequence: TGTGCCAGCAGCCGGAGACAGGGGTTCTACGAGCAGTACTTC. Encoded protein: CASSRRQGFYEQYF.